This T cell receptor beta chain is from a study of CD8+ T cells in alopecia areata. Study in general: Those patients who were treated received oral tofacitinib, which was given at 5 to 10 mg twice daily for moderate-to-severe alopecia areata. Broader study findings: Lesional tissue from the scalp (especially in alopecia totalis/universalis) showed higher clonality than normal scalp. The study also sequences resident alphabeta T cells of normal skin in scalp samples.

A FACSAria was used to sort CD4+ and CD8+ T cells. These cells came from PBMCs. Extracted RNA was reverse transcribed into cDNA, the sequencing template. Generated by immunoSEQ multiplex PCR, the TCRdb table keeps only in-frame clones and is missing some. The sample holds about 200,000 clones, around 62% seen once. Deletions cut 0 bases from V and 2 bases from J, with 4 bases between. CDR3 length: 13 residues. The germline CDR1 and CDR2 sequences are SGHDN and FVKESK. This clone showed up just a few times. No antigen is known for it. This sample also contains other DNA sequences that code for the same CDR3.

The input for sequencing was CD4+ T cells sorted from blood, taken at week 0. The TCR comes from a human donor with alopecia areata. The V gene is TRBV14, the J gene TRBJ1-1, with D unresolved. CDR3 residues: CASSQDFNTEAFF. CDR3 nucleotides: TGTGCCAGCAGCCAAGACTTTAACACTGAAGCTTTCTTT.